What follows are 9 T cell receptor beta chains derived from one specimen sequenced in a study of cytomegalovirus exposure and HLA in healthy donors. Here immunoSEQ multiplex PCR was the method, and the copy in TCRdb shows in-frame clones only, minus some. The sample consists of 150,000 to 200,000 clones, 85% of them appearing once. Material: PBMCs. The source is a man aged 18 to 29 in good health and CMV-seropositive.

The J gene is TRBJ2-1, the V gene TRBV5-1; possible D gene TRBD1, 6 bases. The CDR3 totals 16 residues. Per germline, CDR1 SGHRS and CDR2 YFSETQ. With 4 bases removed from V and 1 base from J, the gap between germline ends came to 15 bases. CDR3 sequence reads: CASSPTTGMSYNEQFF. The CDR3 bases are TGCGCCAGCAGCCCTACAACAGGGATGTCCTACAATGAGCAGTTCTTC.

The V call is TRBV6-1, the J call TRBJ1-2; TRBD1 matches 9 bases. The CDR3 sequence is 15 residues long. CDR1 is MNHNS and CDR2 is SASEGT in the germline V gene. The V and J ends lost 7 bases and 7 bases, in that order; junction bases with no gene match: 13. The CDR3 sequence: CASILTGTGSSGYTF. CDR3 nucleotide sequence: TGTGCCAGCATACTCACCGGGACAGGGTCTTCTGGCTACACCTTC.

The rearrangement joins TRBV5-1 to TRBJ2-3; TRBD2 agrees at 9 bases. CDR1 and CDR2 from the germline V gene are SGHRS and YFSETQ. The CDR3 is made up of 18 amino acids. The V and J ends lost 4 bases and 4 bases, in that order; junction bases with no gene match: 16. In nucleotides, the CDR3 is TGCGCCAGCAGCCTGGGGCTGGCGGGGGGGCCTTCCCCAGATACGCAGTATTTT. This sequence encodes CASSLGLAGGPSPDTQYF.

J is TRBJ2-1 and V is TRBV25-1, with 10 bases matching TRBD2. The CDR3 consists of 14 residues. Germline CDR1 MGHDK, CDR2 SYGVNS. V was pared by 5 bases and J by 8 bases, with 6 bases of the junction left unmatched. This CDR3 is CASSLAGVPYEQFF. For the CDR3, the DNA is TGTGCCAGCAGTCTAGCGGGAGTCCCCTATGAGCAGTTCTTC.

This chain connects TRBV30 to TRBJ1-5; D unresolved. Per germline, CDR1 GTSNPN and CDR2 SVGIG (reference sequence). Trimming took off 4 bases at V and 3 bases at J, with 10 bases between the two ends. This CDR3 has 13 residues. The CDR3 coding sequence is TGTGCCTGGACCGAGGATTACAATCAGCCCCAGCATTTT. This gives the protein CAWTEDYNQPQHF.

V gene TRBV9 combines with J gene TRBJ2-3; possibly TRBD2 for D (6 bases). The germline V gene encodes CDR1 SGDLS and CDR2 YYNGEE. The germline V and J ends were trimmed by 3 bases and 5 bases, with 16 bases remaining between them. The CDR3 is made up of 15 amino acids. The CDR3 sequence: CASSGASPGGDTQYF. The CDR3 bases are TGTGCCAGCAGCGGGGCTAGCCCCGGGGGAGATACGCAGTATTTT.

This clone occurred a few times. This chain links TRBV19 with TRBJ2-2, with D perhaps matching TRBD1 (7 bases). In germline, CDR1 is LNHDA, CDR2 SQIVND (reference sequence). The CDR3 has 15 amino acids. V shed 4 bases and J shed 6 bases, with 15 bases lying between them. CDR3 nucleotide sequence: TGTGCCAGTAGTAGAGTCAGGGGGGTTTCCGGGGAGCTGTTTTTT. It specifies CASSRVRGVSGELFF.

The J gene is TRBJ2-7, the V gene TRBV2, with D tentatively TRBD2 (6 bases). Germline values: CDR1 SNHLY, CDR2 FYNNEI. This CDR3 contains 15 residues. The V end was cut by 1 base, the J end by 2 bases, with 12 bases between. CDR3 amino acids: CASSEGASVPYEQYF. Here the CDR3 DNA reads TGTGCCAGCAGTGAAGGTGCTAGCGTCCCCTACGAGCAGTACTTC.

The V call is TRBV25-1, the J call TRBJ1-2, with 7 nucleotides matching TRBD1. The CDR3 has 13 amino acids. Per the germline V gene, CDR1 is MGHDK and CDR2 is SYGVNS. Germline trimming cut 4 bases from V and 5 bases from J; bases unmatched to any gene: 4. For the CDR3, the DNA is TGTGCCAGCAGTGGAGGGACAGCTTATGGCTACACCTTC. Translating gives CASSGGTAYGYTF.